The 6 T cell receptor beta chains below were found in one sample sequenced in a study of T cell responses to AZD1222 COVID-19 vaccine. This table comes from immunoSEQ multiplex PCR, and its TCRdb copy is limited to in-frame clones, with some not included. The sample records around 150,000 clones, roughly 91% being singletons. This specimen was peripheral blood, taken 28 days after the second AZD1222 dose. These receptors originate from an adult who received the AZD1222 COVID-19 vaccine.

This clone was picked up one time. V and J are TRBV6-5 and TRBJ2-1; tentatively, D is TRBD2 (6 bases). Germline V gene lookup returns CDR1 MNHEY and CDR2 SVGAGI. The CDR3 runs 13 residues. The V end was cut by 11 bases, the J end by 6 bases, with 17 bases between. The CDR3 sequence is CAGRSAGGNEQFF. The CDR3 DNA sequence: TGTGCCGGACGGTCCGCCGGGGGCAATGAGCAGTTCTTC.

V is TRBV27 and J is TRBJ1-2; 11 bases line up with TRBD1. The germline V gene has CDR1 MNHEY and CDR2 SMNVEV (reference sequence). Trimming cost V 2 bases and J 7 bases; bases outside gene matches: 3. CDR3 length equals 14 residues. CDR3 DNA sequence: TGTGCCAGCAGTTTAGGGGACAGGGGGTCTGGCTACACCTTC. Translation: CASSLGDRGSGYTF.

The gene calls are TRBV2 and TRBJ1-6; the D gene is possibly TRBD1 (6 bases). Germline lookup yields CDR1 SNHLY and CDR2 FYNNEI. V dropped 4 bases and J dropped 11 bases, with 12 bases sitting between them. This CDR3 contains 13 residues. The CDR3 DNA reads TGTGCCAGCAGTGCGGGCGAGGGGGCACCCCTCCACTTT. Amino acid sequence: CASSAGEGAPLHF. The variable domain in full, completed from reference TRBV2 and TRBJ1-6, reads EPEVTQTPSHQVTQMGQEVILRCVPISNHLYFYWYRQILGQKVEFLVSFYNNEISEKSEIFDDQFSVERPDGSNFTLKIRSTKLEDSAMYFCASSAGEGAPLHFGNGTRLTVT.

J is TRBJ2-3 and V is TRBV5-1; maybe TRBD2 (6 bases). V lost 4 bases and J 5 bases, leaving 20 bases between the germline ends. CDR3 length: 16 amino acids. From germline, CDR1 is SGHRS and CDR2 YFSETQ. The CDR3 DNA is TGCGCCAGCAGCCTGGGGCGCGAGGGGCGGGGAGATACGCAGTATTTT. This codes for CASSLGREGRGDTQYF.

The chain links TRBV5-4 to TRBJ1-2, with TRBD1 matching 10 bases. J gave up 6 bases and V 3 bases, and 8 bases lay outside the gene matches. Germline V gives CDR1 SGHNT, CDR2 YYREEE (reference sequence). The CDR3 covers 15 residues. CDR3 sequence (DNA): TGTGCCAGCAGCTCCGACCGGGACAGGGGCCATGGCTACACCTTC. Translation gives CASSSDRDRGHGYTF.

V usage is TRBV30 and J usage is TRBJ1-1; the D gene is possibly TRBD1 (5 bases). Trimming stripped 0 bases from V and 4 bases from J, with 15 bases between. This CDR3 region has 15 residues. CDR1 and CDR2 (germline): GTSNPN, SVGIG (reference sequence). The DNA of the CDR3 is TGTGCCTGGAGTGTAGTTTTGGGACTAGGCACTGAAGCTTTCTTT. Its translation: CAWSVVLGLGTEAFF.